The 19 T cell receptor beta chains listed next were all sequenced from one sample in a study of shared clonotypes between healthy human individuals. Profiled with immunoSEQ multiplex PCR; TCRdb holds only in-frame clones, not every one. The sample yields about 1.1 million clones, about four fifths seen once. Sequencing was done on a sample of memory CD4+ T cells from PBMCs. Described subset: CD45RA-negative fraction. The receptors derive from a man in his late teens or twenties in good health. Some clones in this sample may be carry-over from other donors' samples.

This clone was counted once. Here the CDR3 reads CASSSIGTGQETQYF. DNA of the CDR3: TGCGCCAGCAGCTCTATAGGGACAGGCCAAGAGACCCAGTACTTC. The chain combines TRBV5-1 with TRBJ2-5, with 8 positions matching TRBD1. J was trimmed by 1 base and V by 3 bases; bases with no gene match: 5. The CDR3 has 15 amino acids. Germline values: CDR1 SGHRS, CDR2 YFSETQ.

V and J are TRBV12-2 and TRBJ2-7; the DNA was not compared with TRBD2, the D call given in the table. TRBV12-2 constitutes a pseudogene. The CDR3 is made up of 17 amino acids. This CDR3 reads CASRLAVGTSGTYEQYF. CDR3 in DNA: TGTGCAAGTCGCTTAGCAGTTGGGACTAGCGGAACCTACGAGCAGTACTTC.

The table lists this clone with a few counts. The chain carries TRBV27 and TRBJ2-7; no firm D call. Germline V gene data show CDR1 as MNHEY and CDR2 as SMNVEV (reference sequence). V was clipped by 3 bases and J by 2 bases, with 14 bases between them. The CDR3 sequence is 15 residues long. The chain's CDR3 is CASSFNQAFAYEQYF. The DNA of the CDR3 is TGTGCCAGCAGTTTCAATCAGGCTTTTGCCTACGAGCAGTACTTC.

The chain recombines TRBV11-3 with TRBJ2-7, with 10 positions matching TRBD1. The germline V gene has CDR1 SGHNT and CDR2 YENEEA. The CDR3 has 15 amino acids. Unmatched junction bases numbered 6, after V lost 4 bases and J lost 3 bases. This CDR3 reads CASSSTGTGVYEQYF. DNA of the CDR3: TGTGCCAGCAGCTCCACCGGGACAGGGGTCTACGAGCAGTACTTC.

This chain uses TRBV6-5 with TRBJ2-2; TRBD2 might be the D (6 bases). The germline CDR1 and CDR2 sequences are MNHEY and SVGAGI. The CDR3 length is 13 residues. V shed 6 bases and J shed 5 bases, with 10 bases lying between them. CDR3 residues: CASRRDATGELFF. The CDR3 DNA reads as TGTGCCAGCAGGCGGGACGCTACCGGGGAGCTGTTTTTT.

The rearrangement links TRBV30 to TRBJ1-5, with D tentatively TRBD1 (6 bases). The CDR3 is 16 residues long. Trimming removed 3 bases from V and 2 bases from J, with 17 bases in between. Germline lookup yields CDR1 GTSNPN and CDR2 SVGIG (reference sequence). CDR3 sequence reads: CAWRKTGSDGNQPQHF. The CDR3 DNA follows: TGTGCCTGGAGGAAAACAGGGTCGGATGGCAATCAGCCCCAGCATTTT.

This chain joins TRBV2 and TRBJ2-1, with 9 bases identical to TRBD2. Losses at the gene ends were 2 bases for V and 4 bases for J; bases not matched to a gene: 6. There are 16 residues in the CDR3. CDR1 SNHLY and CDR2 FYNNEI come from the germline V gene. CDR3 residues: CASSERDSGGYNEQFF. The CDR3 nucleotides are TGTGCCAGCAGTGAAAGAGATAGCGGGGGATACAATGAGCAGTTCTTC.

This chain connects TRBV7-7 to TRBJ1-5; no clear D. The V gene's germline CDR1 is SSHAT and CDR2 FNYEAQ (reference sequence). Trimming removed 2 bases at V and 3 bases at J, with 23 bases between. The CDR3 sequence is 19 residues long. In DNA, the CDR3 is TGTGCCAGCAGCTTAATACTGACGCCCGCAGTCAGCCCCAATCAGCCCCAGCATTTT. It is translated as CASSLILTPAVSPNQPQHF. Full variable domain (missing parts from reference TRBV7-7 and TRBJ1-5): GAGVSQSPRYKVTKRGQDVTLRCDPISSHATLYWYQQALGQGPEFLTYFNYEAQPDKSGLPSDRFSAERPEGSISTLTIQRTEQRDSAMYRCASSLILTPAVSPNQPQHFGDGTRLSIL.

This clone has just one count. The chain links TRBV25-1 to TRBJ2-1; 14 bases align to TRBD2. J was trimmed by 3 bases and V by 6 bases; bases with no gene match: 10. The germline V gene encodes CDR1 MGHDK and CDR2 SYGVNS. The CDR3 runs to 18 residues. CDR3 sequence: CASSDSGLAGDLYNEQFF. CDR3 coding DNA: TGTGCCAGCAGCGACTCGGGACTAGCGGGAGACCTCTACAATGAGCAGTTCTTC.

CDR3 coding DNA: TGTGCCAGCAGCTTAACCTCAGGTCAGCCCCAGCATTTT. This gives the protein CASSLTSGQPQHF. The chain combines TRBV7-3 with TRBJ1-5; D call uncertain. With 0 bases removed from V and 6 bases from J, the gap between germline ends came to 6 bases. CDR1 is SGHTA, CDR2 FQGTGA, per germline. This CDR3 is 13 amino acids long. Full variable domain (rest looked up from reference TRBV7-3 and TRBJ1-5): GAGVSQTPSNKVTEKGKYVELRCDPISGHTALYWYRQSLGQGPEFLIYFQGTGAADDSGLPNDRFFAVRPEGSVSTLKIQRTERGDSAVYLCASSLTSGQPQHFGDGTRLSIL.

The V call is TRBV28, the J call TRBJ1-3; unclear D gene. CDR3 length: 14 amino acids. Germline assignment: CDR1 MDHEN and CDR2 SYDVKM. The V gene lost 6 bases and the J gene lost 4 bases, with 13 bases spanning the gap. CDR3 sequence reads: CASRVLRSGNTIYF. CDR3 in DNA: TGTGCCAGCAGAGTGCTCCGGTCGGGAAACACCATATATTTT.

The rearrangement links TRBV9 to TRBJ2-5; D is perhaps TRBD1 (5 bases). The V end lost 0 bases, the J end lost 5 bases, and 14 bases lay between the germline ends. CDR1 and CDR2 (germline): SGDLS, YYNGEE. This CDR3 is 15 amino acids long. The CDR3 nucleotides are TGTGCCAGCAGCGTAGCTGAAGGGGAAGGGGAGACCCAGTACTTC. Protein product: CASSVAEGEGETQYF.

This chain uses TRBV5-1 with TRBJ2-5; D perhaps matches TRBD1 (6 bases). V lost 3 bases, J lost 4 bases, and 22 bases lay in between. Germline loops: CDR1 SGHRS, CDR2 YFSETQ. The CDR3 has 17 amino acids. The CDR3 bases are TGCGCCAGCAGCTCACAGTTACAGGGTGTCCCGAGAGAGACCCAGTACTTC. Its translation is CASSSQLQGVPRETQYF.

This clone was observed a few times. This chain joins TRBV5-4 and TRBJ2-7, with 10 bases aligning to TRBD2. The V segment lost 4 bases and the J segment 5 bases; nucleotides outside the gene matches: 6. Germline V gene sequence: CDR1 SGHNT, CDR2 YYREEE (reference sequence). The CDR3 length is 14 residues. CDR3 residues: CASSPLAGVDEQYF. The DNA of the CDR3 is TGTGCCAGCAGCCCTCTAGCGGGAGTCGACGAGCAGTACTTC.

The chain carries TRBV5-6 and TRBJ1-1; 9 bases agree with TRBD1. Germline CDR1 SGHDT, CDR2 YYEEEE. The CDR3 sequence is 14 residues long. The trim removed 4 bases at V and 4 bases at J, leaving 5 bases unmatched. The CDR3: CASSISTGGTEAFF. For the CDR3, the DNA is TGTGCCAGCAGCATCTCGACAGGGGGCACTGAAGCTTTCTTT.

The CDR3 bases are TGTGCCAGCAGCCGGTTAGCGGATGAGCAGTTCTTC. Translating gives CASSRLADEQFF. This chain joins TRBV28 and TRBJ2-1; possibly TRBD2 for D (6 bases). Germline loops: CDR1 MDHEN, CDR2 SYDVKM. Trimming took 6 bases from V and 8 from J, leaving 11 bases between them. The CDR3 is made up of 12 amino acids. Together with reference TRBV28 and TRBJ2-1, the CDR3 gives the full variable domain: DVKVTQSSRYLVKRTGEKVFLECVQDMDHENMFWYRQDPGLGLRLIYFSYDVKMKEKGDIPEGYSVSREKKERFSLILESASTNQTSMYLCASSRLADEQFFGPGTRLTVL.

This clone was seen only once. This sample includes further DNA sequences coding for the same CDR3. V and J are TRBV5-1 and TRBJ1-1; possibly TRBD1 for D (5 bases). Germline CDR1 and CDR2: SGHRS and YFSETQ. V was trimmed by 2 bases and J by 4 bases, leaving 9 bases between them. CDR3 length equals 13 residues. Here the CDR3 DNA reads TGCGCCAGCAGCTTCTCAGGGAGCACTGAAGCTTTCTTT. Protein sequence: CASSFSGSTEAFF.

This clone has a handful of counts. The chain employs TRBV7-8 and TRBJ2-1, with a weak D call TRBD2 (5 bases). Germline V gene sequence: CDR1 SGHVS, CDR2 FQNEAQ. The V end was cut by 2 bases, the J end by 3 bases, with 14 bases between. The length of the CDR3 is 16 residues. The CDR3 is CASSLIGGRVYNEQFF. The CDR3 DNA sequence: TGTGCCAGCAGCTTAATCGGTGGGAGAGTCTACAATGAGCAGTTCTTC.

A remark on this clone: Other DNA sequences in this specimen translate into the identical CDR3. The V call is TRBV5-1, the J call TRBJ2-5, with 12 bases lining up with TRBD1. This CDR3 has 15 residues. The germline V gene encodes CDR1 SGHRS and CDR2 YFSETQ. V shed 0 bases and J 5 bases; nucleotides not matched to a gene: 2. The CDR3 DNA reads TGCGCCAGCAGCTTGGGGGGACAGGGGGCTGAGACCCAGTACTTC. This codes for CASSLGGQGAETQYF.